Following are 16 T cell receptor beta chains from one sample sequenced in a study of immune evolution from preneoplasia to lung adenocarcinoma. Using immunoSEQ multiplex PCR, the repertoire was profiled, and TCRdb retains in-frame clones only, with some absent. The sample lists about 4,900 clones, approximately 80% seen once, with about 10% in the top ten. The source material was FFPE minimally invasive lung adenocarcinoma tissue. All receptors derive from a person aged 55-80 years with lung adenocarcinoma.

This chain uses TRBV10-3 with TRBJ2-7; 10 bases are shared with TRBD1. CDR3 length: 13 amino acids. The ends lost 7 bases at V and 3 bases at J; junction bases unmatched: 3. CDR1 is ENHRY and CDR2 is SYGVKD in the germline V gene. CDR3 DNA: TGTGCCATCATGGGGACAGGGGACTACGAGCAGTACTTC. The encoded protein is CAIMGTGDYEQYF.

The rearrangement joins TRBV4-1 to TRBJ2-7; D unclear. With 4 bases removed from V and 2 bases from J, the gap between germline ends came to 9 bases. The CDR3 contains 13 residues. Germline CDR1 is MGHRA and CDR2 is YSYEKL. CDR3 coding DNA: TGCGCCAGCAGCCCCGGGTCGACCTACGAGCAGTACTTC. It translates to CASSPGSTYEQYF.

This clone has a handful of counts. The chain links TRBV4-3 to TRBJ1-2, with D unclear. This CDR3 region has 15 residues. CDR1 and CDR2 from the germline V gene are LGHNA and YSLEER. V dropped 0 bases and J dropped 0 bases, with 8 bases sitting between them. The CDR3: CASSQDVTTNYGYTF. CDR3 in DNA: TGCGCCAGCAGCCAAGACGTGACCACTAACTATGGCTACACCTTC.

The rearrangement links TRBV5-4 to TRBJ1-6, with 7 bases aligning to TRBD1. Looked up from germline, CDR1 is SGHNT and CDR2 is YYREEE (reference sequence). The CDR3 is 15 amino acids. After removal of 4 bases from V and 8 bases from J, the junction contained 9 bases not matched to a gene. CDR3 bases: TGTGCCAGCAGCCATCGACAGGGTGCGGATTCACCCCTCCACTTT. It yields the protein CASSHRQGADSPLHF.

The chain links TRBV27 to TRBJ1-2; 7 bases match TRBD1. This CDR3 has 15 amino acids. From germline, CDR1 is MNHEY and CDR2 SMNVEV (reference sequence). Germline trimming cut 6 bases from V and 1 base from J; bases unmatched to any gene: 8. CDR3 amino acids: CASSPVTGNNYGYTF. In DNA form, the CDR3 reads TGTGCCAGCAGCCCGGTGACAGGGAATAACTATGGCTACACCTTC.

This chain connects TRBV19 to TRBJ2-7; a weak D match, TRBD1 (6 bases). This CDR3 contains 13 residues. Germline V gene data show CDR1 as LNHDA and CDR2 as SQIVND (reference sequence). Trimming stripped 7 bases from V and 7 bases from J, with 17 bases between. The CDR3 DNA is TGTGCCAGTAAGCAGACAGGTATCGGAGAGCAGTACTTC. Protein sequence: CASKQTGIGEQYF.

The count of this clone is one. The rearrangement links TRBV10-3 to TRBJ1-5; 8 positions agree with TRBD1. The V gene's germline CDR1 is ENHRY and CDR2 SYGVKD. V gave up 7 bases and J gave up 7 bases; unmatched junction bases: 6. The CDR3 has 13 amino acids. CDR3 sequence: CAINQDRVQPQHF. CDR3 DNA sequence: TGTGCCATCAATCAGGACAGGGTACAGCCCCAGCATTTT.

About this clone itself: An end of the junction differs from the germline gene, which may be a read error. The chain combines TRBV6-6 with TRBJ2-2, with D perhaps TRBD2 (6 bases). The CDR3 runs 15 residues. CDR1 MNHNY and CDR2 SVGAGI come from the germline V gene (reference sequence). CDR3 sequence reads: CASSYWGVNTGELFF. The CDR3 DNA follows: TGTGCCAGCAGCTACTGGGGGGTCAACACCGGGGAGCTGTTTTTT.

This rearrangement joins TRBV6-1 to TRBJ2-7; 9 bases match TRBD1. Germline-derived CDR1 and CDR2 are MNHNS and SASEGT. The J segment lost 4 bases and the V segment lost 7 bases, leaving 11 bases of the junction unmatched. This CDR3 is 15 amino acids long. The CDR3 loop reads CASISRGTGRYEQYF. CDR3 bases: TGTGCCAGCATCTCTAGGGGGACAGGGAGATACGAGCAGTACTTC.

This clone was counted only a few times. The J gene is TRBJ2-7, the V gene TRBV6-6, with D maybe TRBD2 (7 bases). This CDR3 is built from 12 residues. The V and J ends lost 8 bases and 3 bases respectively, with 11 bases between them. CDR1 and CDR2 from the germline V gene are MNHNY and SVGAGI (reference sequence). Written as DNA, the CDR3 is TGTGCCAGCGGAGGGGGGGGCTACGAGCAGTACTTC. It codes for CASGGGGYEQYF.

The chain recombines TRBV6-5 with TRBJ2-1; TRBD2 is a possible D gene (6 bases). The CDR3 has 15 residues. Trimming pared 3 bases from V and 3 bases from J, leaving 12 bases between. The germline V gene has CDR1 MNHEY and CDR2 SVGAGI. The CDR3 coding sequence is TGTGCCAGCAGTTATGGGACTCCAGGCTACAATGAGCAGTTCTTC. It yields the protein CASSYGTPGYNEQFF.

The rearrangement links TRBV7-1 to TRBJ2-7; TRBD1 matches at 8 bases. TRBV7-1 is recorded as an ORF, its role being uncertain. There are 16 residues in the CDR3. The V and J ends lost 5 bases and 0 bases, in that order; junction bases with no gene match: 9. The CDR3 loop is CASSLLSGTGSYEQYF. In DNA form, the CDR3 reads TGTGCCAGCAGCCTATTGTCCGGGACAGGCTCCTACGAGCAGTACTTC.

The gene calls are TRBV29-1 and TRBJ2-1; TRBD2 matches at 7 bases. CDR3 length equals 14 residues. Looked up from germline, CDR1 is SQVTM and CDR2 is ANQGSEA. V shed 0 bases and J 4 bases; nucleotides not matched to a gene: 3. The CDR3 region is CSVEEGGEYNEQFF. DNA of the CDR3: TGCAGCGTTGAAGAGGGGGGGGAGTACAATGAGCAGTTCTTC.

As regards this clone: The identical CDR3 is also encoded by other nucleotide sequences in the sample. The gene calls are TRBV11-2 and TRBJ2-1; TRBD2 aligns across 15 bases. Germline trimming cut 1 base from V and 2 bases from J; bases unmatched to any gene: 0. The CDR3 consists of 17 residues. Germline CDR1 and CDR2: SGHAT and FQNNGV. CDR3 coding DNA: TGTGCCAGCAGCTTAGGGACTAGCGGGGGGGCCTACAATGAGCAGTTCTTC. It specifies CASSLGTSGGAYNEQFF.

To note about this clone: One end of the junction fails to match germline, which may point to a read error. The chain combines TRBV9 with TRBJ2-1; TRBD1 matches 9 bases. The CDR3 runs 13 residues. Germline values: CDR1 SGDLS, CDR2 YYNGEE. In DNA, the CDR3 is TGTACCAGCAGCGTCACAGGGGGCGATGAGCAGTTCTTC. Residues: CTSSVTGGDEQFF.

This clone was counted a few times. The chain couples TRBV2 to TRBJ1-1, with D unresolved. V shed 7 bases and J shed 2 bases, with 5 bases lying between them. The CDR3 runs 11 residues. The germline gives CDR1 SNHLY, CDR2 FYNNEI. The CDR3 DNA reads as TGTGCCAGCATGGCAAACACTGAAGCTTTCTTT. Translating it yields CASMANTEAFF. Filled out from reference TRBV2 and TRBJ1-1, the complete variable domain reads EPEVTQTPSHQVTQMGQEVILRCVPISNHLYFYWYRQILGQKVEFLVSFYNNEISEKSEIFDDQFSVERPDGSNFTLKIRSTKLEDSAMYFCASMANTEAFFGQGTRLTVV.